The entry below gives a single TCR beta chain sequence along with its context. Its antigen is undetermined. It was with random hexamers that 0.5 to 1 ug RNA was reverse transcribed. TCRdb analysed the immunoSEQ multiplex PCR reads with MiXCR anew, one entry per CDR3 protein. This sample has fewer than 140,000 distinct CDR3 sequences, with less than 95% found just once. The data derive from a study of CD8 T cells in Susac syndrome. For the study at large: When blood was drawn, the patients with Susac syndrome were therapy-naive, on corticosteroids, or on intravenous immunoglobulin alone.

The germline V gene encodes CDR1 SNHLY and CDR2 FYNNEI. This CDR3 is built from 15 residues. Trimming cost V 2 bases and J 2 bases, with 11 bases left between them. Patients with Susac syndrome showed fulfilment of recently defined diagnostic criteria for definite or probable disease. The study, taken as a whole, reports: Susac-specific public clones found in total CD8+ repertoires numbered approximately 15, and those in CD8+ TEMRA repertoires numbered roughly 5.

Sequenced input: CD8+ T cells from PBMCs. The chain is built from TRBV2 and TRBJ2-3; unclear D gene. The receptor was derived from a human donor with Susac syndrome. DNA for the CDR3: TGTGCCAGCAGTGAAAGCCCCAGACCCACAGATACGCAGTATTTT. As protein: CASSESPRPTDTQYF.